The 27 T cell receptor beta chains below come from one sample, sequenced in a study of identical twins. TCRdb re-called the 5' RACE reads through MiXCR, storing one row per CDR3 protein. The repertoire includes fewer than 250,000 distinct CDR3 sequences, roughly 15% of them detected once, and around 40% sits in the top ten. In addition, the sample was reused for a study of T cells expressing NK-cell markers.

The sequencing sample was made of CD8+ T cells sorted from blood. The receptors were gathered from a woman aged 18-30 years in good health.

The V and J genes are TRBV12-3 or TRBV12-4 and TRBJ2-2; unclear D gene. Trimming pared 6 bases from V and 6 bases from J, leaving 11 bases between. This CDR3 has 13 amino acids. CDR3 nucleotide sequence: TGTGCCAGCAGGTCCGACGGCGCCGGGGAGCTGTTTTTT. Its translation is CASRSDGAGELFF.

The genes are TRBV29-1 and TRBJ2-5; D might be TRBD1 or TRBD2, each matching 7 bases. V lost 1 base to trimming and J lost 2 bases, with 14 bases between them. The CDR3 runs 15 residues. Germline V CDR1 and CDR2: SQVTM, ANQGSEA. Here the CDR3 DNA reads TGCAGCGTTGAAGTCAGGGGGGGGGTTCAAGAGACCCAGTACTTC. This codes for CSVEVRGGVQETQYF. Drawing the rest from reference TRBV29-1 and TRBJ2-5, the complete variable domain is SAVISQKPSRDICQRGTSLTIQCQVDSQVTMMFWYRQQPGQSLTLIATANQGSEATYESGFVIDKFPISRPNLTFSTLTVSNMSPEDSSIYLCSVEVRGGVQETQYFGPGTRLLVL.

The gene calls are TRBV27 and TRBJ2-1; perhaps TRBD2 as D (7 bases). The CDR3 totals 15 residues. Trimming stripped 3 bases from V and 2 bases from J, with 11 bases between. Per the germline V gene, CDR1 is MNHEY and CDR2 is SMNVEV (reference sequence). Here the CDR3 reads CASSFRGAAYNEQFF. The CDR3 region has the DNA TGTGCCAGCAGTTTTCGGGGGGCAGCCTACAATGAGCAGTTCTTC.

The CDR3 sequence: CASSYDSDEAFF. In DNA, the CDR3 is TGTGCCAGCAGCTATGACAGTGACGAAGCTTTCTTT. V and J are TRBV7-9 and TRBJ1-1, with TRBD1 as a possible D gene (5 bases). Germline assignment: CDR1 SEHNR and CDR2 FQNEAQ (reference sequence). This CDR3 is built from 12 residues. Trimming stripped 4 bases from V and 8 bases from J, with 11 bases between.

V and J are TRBV20-1 and TRBJ2-1; maybe TRBD1 (6 bases). The germline V gene has CDR1 DFQATT and CDR2 SNEGSKA (reference sequence). This CDR3 comprises 12 residues. The CDR3 spells CRIQGPYNEQFF. The CDR3 DNA follows: TGCAGAATACAGGGTCCCTACAATGAGCAGTTCTTC.

The genes are TRBV3-1 and TRBJ2-7; 7 positions agree with TRBD1. The germline V gene encodes CDR1 LGHDT and CDR2 YNNKEL (reference sequence). The CDR3 contains 20 residues. Losses at the gene ends were 0 bases for V and 2 bases for J; bases not matched to a gene: 19. The CDR3 DNA sequence: TGTGCCAGCAGCCAAGATCTTAACGATCTCTCGTGGGACAGAGCCTACGAGCAGTACTTC. It codes for CASSQDLNDLSWDRAYEQYF.

This chain joins TRBV25-1 and TRBJ2-7; D unclear. Germline CDR1 is MGHDK and CDR2 is SYGVNS. Trimming pared 3 bases from V and 7 bases from J, leaving 7 bases between. The CDR3 is 11 amino acids. CDR3 coding DNA: TGTGCCAGCAGTGACATCCTTGAGCAGTACTTC. This codes for CASSDILEQYF.

This clonotype was seen at least ten times. The chain links TRBV29-1 to TRBJ2-2, with D tentatively TRBD1 (6 bases). Trimming stripped 6 bases from V and 7 bases from J, with 9 bases between. The CDR3 has 11 residues. The germline CDR1 and CDR2 sequences are SQVTM and ANQGSEA. CDR3 sequence: CSVQGIGELFF. CDR3 nucleotide sequence: TGCAGCGTCCAGGGGATCGGGGAGCTGTTTTTT.

The V call is TRBV10-1, the J call TRBJ2-1, with D unclear. The germline V gene encodes CDR1 WNHNN and CDR2 SYGVQD (reference sequence). There are 13 residues in the CDR3. V was shortened by 5 bases and J by 9 bases, with 14 bases between the two germline ends. This chain's CDR3 is CASSSPSGSEQFF. Written as DNA, the CDR3 is TGCGCCAGCAGTTCCCCTTCGGGTAGTGAGCAGTTCTTC.

The gene calls are TRBV13 and TRBJ2-1; unclear D gene. Trimming cost V 5 bases and J 7 bases, with 9 bases left between them. The CDR3 loop spans 12 amino acids. Germline CDR1 PRHDT, CDR2 FYEKMQ (reference sequence). The CDR3: CASSPALNEQFF. The CDR3 DNA reads TGTGCCAGCAGCCCCGCCCTGAATGAGCAGTTCTTC.

Only a few counts were recorded for this clonotype. The chain is built from TRBV7-9 and TRBJ2-1, with D hard to call. Deletions cut 6 bases from V and 6 bases from J, with 12 bases between. Germline CDR1 SEHNR, CDR2 FQNEAQ (reference sequence). The CDR3 loop spans 13 amino acids. CDR3 protein: CASRPPSFNEQFF. CDR3 coding DNA: TGTGCCAGCAGACCGCCCAGTTTCAATGAGCAGTTCTTC. Drawing the rest from reference TRBV7-9 and TRBJ2-1, the complete variable domain is DTGVSQNPRHKITKRGQNVTFRCDPISEHNRLYWYRQTLGQGPEFLTYFQNEAQLEKSRLLSDRFSAERPKGSFSTLEIQRTEQGDSAMYLCASRPPSFNEQFFGPGTRLTVL.

The table lists this clonotype with many counts. V is TRBV6-6 and J is TRBJ1-1; D is perhaps TRBD1 (5 bases). Germline-derived CDR1 and CDR2 are MNHNY and SVGAGI (reference sequence). This CDR3 region has 13 residues. V lost 6 bases to trimming and J lost 1 base, with 9 bases between them. DNA for the CDR3: TGTGCCAGCAGCCAAGGGGAGAACACTGAAGCTTTCTTT. Protein product: CASSQGENTEAFF.

The genes are TRBV30 and TRBJ2-1; TRBD1 might be the D (5 bases). This CDR3 is 16 amino acids long. Germline assignment: CDR1 GTSNPN and CDR2 SVGIG (reference sequence). The V and J ends lost 0 bases and 7 bases respectively, with 19 bases between them. In DNA, the CDR3 is TGTGCCTGGAGTGTATTGATTACACCAGGGTGGAATGAGCAGTTCTTC. This gives the protein CAWSVLITPGWNEQFF.

This rearrangement joins TRBV13 to TRBJ2-1; weak D call: TRBD2 (6 bases). In germline, CDR1 is PRHDT, CDR2 FYEKMQ (reference sequence). Between the trimmed V and J ends, which lost 1 base and 10 bases, there was a span of 11 bases. This CDR3 comprises 13 residues. The chain's CDR3 is CASSLAGEGEQFF. The CDR3 bases are TGTGCCAGCAGCTTAGCGGGAGAAGGGGAGCAGTTCTTC.

The table lists this clonotype with a few counts. The rearrangement uses TRBV11-2 and TRBJ2-1; 8 nucleotides match TRBD2. CDR1 is SGHAT and CDR2 is FQNNGV in the germline V gene. This CDR3 is built from 15 residues. V shed 5 bases and J 2 bases; nucleotides not matched to a gene: 5. CDR3 nucleotide sequence: TGTGCCAGCAGCGGTGGGCGGGGGGCCTACAATGAGCAGTTCTTC. Translation: CASSGGRGAYNEQFF.

This chain joins TRBV13 and TRBJ2-4; 8 bases match TRBD1. With V trimmed by 4 bases and J by 4 bases, 3 bases remained unmatched. The CDR3 has 14 amino acids. Germline V lookup: CDR1 PRHDT, CDR2 FYEKMQ (reference sequence). The chain's CDR3 is CASSSTGEKNIQYF. DNA for the CDR3: TGTGCCAGCAGCTCGACAGGGGAAAAAAACATTCAGTACTTC. Full variable domain (outside the CDR3, taken from reference TRBV13 and TRBJ2-4): AAGVIQSPRHLIKEKRETATLKCYPIPRHDTVYWYQQGPGQDPQFLISFYEKMQSDKGSIPDRFSAQQFSDYHSELNMSSLELGDSALYFCASSSTGEKNIQYFGAGTRLSVL.

The chain carries TRBV10-3 and TRBJ2-7; TRBD2 matches at 10 bases. The germline V gene has CDR1 ENHRY and CDR2 SYGVKD. V trimming: 2 bases; J trimming: 6 bases; junction bases outside the gene matches: 4. The CDR3 covers 14 residues. In nucleotides, the CDR3 is TGTGCCATCAGTGAGGCTAGCGGGAGTACCGAGCAGTACTTC. Protein sequence: CAISEASGSTEQYF.

This clonotype was detected only a few times. V usage is TRBV4-2 and J usage is TRBJ2-7, with 9 positions matching TRBD2. The trim removed 6 bases at V and 3 bases at J, leaving 15 bases unmatched. Germline lookup yields CDR1 LGHNA and CDR2 YNFKEQ. This CDR3 comprises 17 residues. The chain's CDR3 is CASSPGTSWYAHYEQYF. The CDR3, as DNA: TGTGCCAGCAGTCCAGGGACTAGCTGGTACGCCCACTACGAGCAGTACTTC.

The chain recombines TRBV9 with TRBJ1-2, with 9 bases fitting TRBD1. The CDR3 is 15 residues long. J lost 8 bases, V lost 4 bases, and 12 bases had no gene match. Per germline, CDR1 SGDLS and CDR2 YYNGEE. CDR3: CASSSASGQGVGYTF. The CDR3 DNA follows: TGTGCCAGCAGCTCCGCCTCGGGACAGGGAGTAGGCTACACCTTC.

The chain's CDR3 is CSAPSPASREGYTF. The CDR3 DNA follows: TGCAGTGCCCCGAGCCCGGCCTCCCGAGAGGGCTACACCTTC. This sequence joins TRBV20-1 and TRBJ1-2; no reliable D call. The V gene's germline CDR1 is DFQATT and CDR2 SNEGSKA (reference sequence). Trimming took 6 bases from V and 8 from J, leaving 22 bases between them. CDR3 size: 14 residues.

The chain is built from TRBV7-9 and TRBJ2-7; 7 nucleotides line up with TRBD2. Germline V CDR1 and CDR2: SEHNR, FQNEAQ (reference sequence). The CDR3 has 14 amino acids. Unmatched junction bases numbered 11, after V lost 8 bases and J lost 4 bases. The CDR3 spells CASSPPGGGYEQYF. CDR3 bases: TGTGCCAGCTCGCCGCCCGGGGGAGGGTACGAGCAGTACTTC. Variable domain in full (rest from reference TRBV7-9 and TRBJ2-7): DTGVSQNPRHKITKRGQNVTFRCDPISEHNRLYWYRQTLGQGPEFLTYFQNEAQLEKSRLLSDRFSAERPKGSFSTLEIQRTEQGDSAMYLCASSPPGGGYEQYFGPGTRLTVT.

This clonotype has more than one count but fewer than ten. V usage is TRBV5-6 and J usage is TRBJ2-7; no clear D. The CDR3 length is 12 residues. Germline lookup yields CDR1 SGHDT and CDR2 YYEEEE. V shed 0 bases and J shed 5 bases, with 6 bases lying between them. The CDR3 DNA follows: TGTGCCAGCAGCTTGGGGAACAACGAGCAGTACTTC. It codes for CASSLGNNEQYF.

This clonotype was counted only a few times. The chain links TRBV7-9 to TRBJ2-1; TRBD2 matches 11 bases. CDR1 is SEHNR and CDR2 is FQNEAQ in the germline V gene (reference sequence). V dropped 2 bases and J dropped 13; count of bases not matched to a gene: 13. The CDR3 length is 16 residues. The CDR3 sequence: CASSLSTSGSKLRQFF. The CDR3 DNA sequence: TGTGCCAGCAGCTTATCAACTAGCGGGAGCAAATTACGACAGTTCTTC.

This clonotype was seen a handful of times. One end of the junction is discordant with germline, which a read error may explain. The V call is TRBV29-1, the J call TRBJ1-5, with no clear D. Germline-derived CDR1 and CDR2 are SQVTM and ANQGSEA. The CDR3 sequence is 12 residues long. The CDR3 reads CSVKTEYQPQHF. The CDR3 DNA sequence: TGCAGCGTTAAGACGGAGTATCAACCCCAGCATTTT. The whole variable domain, filled in from reference TRBV29-1 and TRBJ1-5, reads SAVISQKPSRDICQRGTSLTIQCQVDSQVTMMFWYRQQPGQSLTLIATANQGSEATYESGFVIDKFPISRPNLTFSTLTVSNMSPEDSSIYLCSVKTEYQPQHFGDGTRLSIL.

This clonotype occurred many times. The chain recombines TRBV9 with TRBJ2-3, with D tentatively TRBD1 or TRBD2 (5 bases each). The germline CDR1 and CDR2 sequences are SGDLS and YYNGEE. The V and J ends lost 3 bases and 1 base respectively, with 27 bases between them. The CDR3 spans 20 residues. The CDR3 is CASSGTPGASKGQGTDTQYF. The CDR3 DNA reads TGTGCCAGCAGCGGGACCCCCGGGGCTAGCAAAGGCCAGGGCACAGATACGCAGTATTTT.

CDR3 nucleotide sequence: TGTGCCAGCAGCTTAAATCCTAGCGGACCCCAAGAGACCCAGTACTTC. This encodes CASSLNPSGPQETQYF. The J gene is TRBJ2-5, the V gene TRBV7-3, with TRBD2 matching over 7 bases. With V trimmed by 1 base and J by 1 base, 6 bases remained unmatched. There are 16 residues in the CDR3. Germline CDR1 is SGHTA and CDR2 is FQGTGA.

This clonotype was seen more than once but under ten times. This rearrangement joins TRBV12-3 or TRBV12-4 to TRBJ2-7; D is uncertain. Trimming removed 6 bases at V and 3 bases at J, with 9 bases between. This CDR3 contains 12 residues. CDR3 sequence: CASSYDNYEQYF. In DNA form, the CDR3 reads TGTGCCAGCAGCTACGACAACTACGAGCAGTACTTC.